Here is one T cell receptor beta chain with its context. This sample stems from a study of blood T cell repertoires in COVID-19. Original analysis: Amplified reference gene primers provided the basis for estimating nucleated cell counts. The protocol was immunoSEQ multiplex PCR, while the TCRdb copy is restricted to in-frame clones and leaves out a portion. The V and J calls and clone size were taken over from that table, and D and trimming were inferred from the DNA. The repertoire holds 200,000 to 250,000 clones, with roughly 88% as singletons. The CDR3 runs 13 residues. Deletions cut 4 bases from V and 3 bases from J, with 10 bases between. Recruits, aged 18 to 89 years, lived in 20 to 30 US areas. Participants' own reports of clinical history determined their cohort assignment.

This receptor was obtained from a woman between 25 and 40 years old who had been exposed to COVID-19. This chain uses TRBV12-3 or TRBV12-4 with TRBJ2-7; no firm D call. Sequencing input: PBMCs or T cells enriched from blood (not recorded which). The CDR3 loop reads CASSSHILYEQYF. CDR3 sequence (DNA): TGTGCCAGCAGTTCCCACATCCTCTACGAGCAGTACTTC.